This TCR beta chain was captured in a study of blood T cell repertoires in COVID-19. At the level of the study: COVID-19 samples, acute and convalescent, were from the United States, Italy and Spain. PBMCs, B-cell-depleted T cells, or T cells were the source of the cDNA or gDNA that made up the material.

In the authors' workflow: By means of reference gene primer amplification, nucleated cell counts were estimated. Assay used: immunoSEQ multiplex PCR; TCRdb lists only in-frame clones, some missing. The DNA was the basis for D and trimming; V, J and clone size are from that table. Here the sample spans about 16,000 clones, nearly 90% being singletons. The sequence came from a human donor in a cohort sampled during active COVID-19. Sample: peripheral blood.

This CDR3 is CASSFVGAGGKPSTDTQYF. The CDR3 bases are TGTGCCAGCAGTTTCGTTGGGGCGGGGGGGAAACCTAGCACAGATACGCAGTATTTT. This chain uses TRBV27 with TRBJ2-3, with TRBD2 identical over 9 bases. Germline CDR1 and CDR2: MNHEY and SMNVEV (reference sequence). This CDR3 region has 19 residues. Losses at the gene ends were 3 bases for V and 0 bases for J; bases not matched to a gene: 13.